This T cell receptor beta chain comes out of a study of blood T cell repertoires in COVID-19. With 1 base removed from V and 3 bases from J, the gap between germline ends came to 4 bases. This CDR3 has 12 residues. Per the original methods: The assay estimated nucleated cells by amplifying reference gene primers. Sequencing used immunoSEQ multiplex PCR; TCRdb keeps in-frame clones, though not all of them. For V, J and clone size, that table is used; D and trimming come from the DNA. Of about 170,000 clones in the sample, approximately 83% were seen once. The source is an elderly woman with acute or convalescent COVID-19. Sequencing used peripheral blood. The V call is TRBV12-3 or TRBV12-4, the J call TRBJ2-7, with unresolved D. The CDR3, as DNA: TGTGCCAGCAGTTTAGATTACTACGAGCAGTACTTC. It yields the protein CASSLDYYEQYF.